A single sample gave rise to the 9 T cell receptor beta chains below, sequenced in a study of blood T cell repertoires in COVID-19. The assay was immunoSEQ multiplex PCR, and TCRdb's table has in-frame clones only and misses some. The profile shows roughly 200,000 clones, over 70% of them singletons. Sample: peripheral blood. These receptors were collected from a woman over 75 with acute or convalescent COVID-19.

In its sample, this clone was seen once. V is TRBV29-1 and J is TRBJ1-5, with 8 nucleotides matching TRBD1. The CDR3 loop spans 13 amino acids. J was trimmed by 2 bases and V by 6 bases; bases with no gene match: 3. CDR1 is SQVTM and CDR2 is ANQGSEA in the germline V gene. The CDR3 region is CSVLTGGNQPQHF. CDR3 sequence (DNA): TGCAGCGTCTTGACAGGGGGCAATCAGCCCCAGCATTTT.

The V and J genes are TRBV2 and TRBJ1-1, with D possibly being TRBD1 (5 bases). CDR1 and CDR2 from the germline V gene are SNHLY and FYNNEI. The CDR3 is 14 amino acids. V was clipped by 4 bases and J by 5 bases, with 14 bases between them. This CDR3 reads CASSAVGGLTEAFF. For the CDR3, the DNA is TGTGCCAGCAGTGCTGTGGGGGGACTGACTGAAGCTTTCTTT. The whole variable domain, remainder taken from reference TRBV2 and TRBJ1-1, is EPEVTQTPSHQVTQMGQEVILRCVPISNHLYFYWYRQILGQKVEFLVSFYNNEISEKSEIFDDQFSVERPDGSNFTLKIRSTKLEDSAMYFCASSAVGGLTEAFFGQGTRLTVV.

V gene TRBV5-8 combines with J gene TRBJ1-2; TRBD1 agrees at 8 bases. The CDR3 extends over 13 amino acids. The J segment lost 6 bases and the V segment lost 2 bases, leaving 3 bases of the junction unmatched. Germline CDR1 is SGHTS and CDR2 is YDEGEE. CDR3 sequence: CASSLNRGNGYTF. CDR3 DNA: TGTGCCAGCAGCTTAAACAGGGGGAATGGCTACACCTTC.

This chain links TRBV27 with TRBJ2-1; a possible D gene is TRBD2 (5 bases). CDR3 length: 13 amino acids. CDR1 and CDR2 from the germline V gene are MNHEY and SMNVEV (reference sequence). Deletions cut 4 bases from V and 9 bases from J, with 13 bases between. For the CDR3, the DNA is TGTGCCAGCAGTTCGTCTACTAGGCGTGAGCAGTTCTTC. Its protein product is CASSSSTRREQFF.

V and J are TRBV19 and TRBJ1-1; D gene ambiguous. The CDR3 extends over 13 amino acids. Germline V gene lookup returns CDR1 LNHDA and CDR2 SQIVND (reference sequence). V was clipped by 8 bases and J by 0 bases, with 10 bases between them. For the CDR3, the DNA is TGTGCCAGTCGAGGCAACATGAACACTGAAGCTTTCTTT. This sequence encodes CASRGNMNTEAFF.

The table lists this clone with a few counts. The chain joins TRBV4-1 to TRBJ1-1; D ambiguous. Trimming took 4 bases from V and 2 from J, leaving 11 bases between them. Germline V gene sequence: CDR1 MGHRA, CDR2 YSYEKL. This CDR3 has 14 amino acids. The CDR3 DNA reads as TGCGCCAGCAGCCGAGCAGGTGGCAACACTGAAGCTTTCTTT. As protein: CASSRAGGNTEAFF.

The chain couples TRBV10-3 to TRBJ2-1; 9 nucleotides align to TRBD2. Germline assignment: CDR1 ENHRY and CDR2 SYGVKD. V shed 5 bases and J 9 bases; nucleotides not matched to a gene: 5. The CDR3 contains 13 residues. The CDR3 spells CAISLAGVGEQFF. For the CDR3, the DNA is TGTGCCATCAGTTTAGCGGGAGTCGGTGAGCAGTTCTTC.

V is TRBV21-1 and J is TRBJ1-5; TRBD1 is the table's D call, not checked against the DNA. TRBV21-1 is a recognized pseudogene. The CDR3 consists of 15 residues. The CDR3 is CASSKSGDRGGPQHF. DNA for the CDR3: TGTGCCAGCAGCAAATCGGGAGACAGGGGTGGACCCCAGCATTTT.

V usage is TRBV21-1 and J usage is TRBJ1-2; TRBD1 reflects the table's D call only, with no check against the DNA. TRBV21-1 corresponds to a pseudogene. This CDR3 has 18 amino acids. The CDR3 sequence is CASSKEGYFGQGHYGYTF. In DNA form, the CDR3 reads TGTGCCAGCAGCAAAGAGGGGTACTTTGGACAGGGACACTATGGCTACACCTTC.